The next 15 T cell receptor beta chains were all read from a single sample in a study of cytomegalovirus exposure and HLA in healthy donors. Primers included in the PCR were 60 Vbeta and 13 Jbeta primers. Method: immunoSEQ multiplex PCR; TCRdb's copy keeps in-frame clones and lacks some. The sample lists 150,000 to 200,000 clones; roughly three quarters were seen once. Sequencing was performed on PBMCs. The source is a man aged 35-49 years in good health and CMV-seropositive.

The chain carries TRBV13 and TRBJ2-3; perhaps TRBD2 as D (5 bases). In germline, CDR1 is PRHDT, CDR2 FYEKMQ (reference sequence). CDR3 length: 15 residues. The V end was cut by 5 bases, the J end by 5 bases, with 17 bases between. CDR3 sequence reads: CASSVRGLSVDTQYF. The CDR3 nucleotides are TGTGCCAGCAGCGTACGGGGTCTCAGCGTAGATACGCAGTATTTT.

The chain uses TRBV6-1 and TRBJ1-2; TRBD1 matches 9 bases. CDR1 is MNHNS and CDR2 is SASEGT in the germline V gene. V shed 1 base, J shed 7 bases, and the junction held 4 bases outside the gene matches. CDR3 length: 14 amino acids. CDR3: CASSEGTGDFGYTF. The CDR3 coding sequence is TGTGCCAGCAGTGAAGGGACAGGGGATTTTGGCTACACCTTC.

This clone was observed a handful of times. Distinct nucleotide sequences in the sample also encode this CDR3. This chain uses TRBV11-2 with TRBJ2-7; no clear D gene. The CDR3 length is 12 residues. The V and J ends lost 0 bases and 6 bases respectively, with 6 bases between them. CDR1 is SGHAT, CDR2 FQNNGV, per germline. The CDR3 DNA is TGTGCCAGCAGCTTAGATCGGTTCGAGCAGTACTTC. The encoded protein is CASSLDRFEQYF.

The chain recombines TRBV10-3 with TRBJ2-7; 7 nucleotides align to TRBD1. V gave up 4 bases and J gave up 2 bases; unmatched junction bases: 2. Germline-derived CDR1 and CDR2 are ENHRY and SYGVKD. The CDR3 runs 13 residues. The chain's CDR3 is CAISGQGPYEQYF. The DNA for the CDR3 is TGTGCCATCAGTGGACAGGGTCCCTACGAGCAGTACTTC.

Ten or more counts support this clone. The V and J genes are TRBV5-4 and TRBJ2-7; D is perhaps TRBD2 (7 bases). In germline, CDR1 is SGHNT, CDR2 YYREEE (reference sequence). This CDR3 contains 15 residues. Trimming cost V 1 base and J 1 base, with 12 bases left between them. CDR3: CASSLPGGLSYEQYF. The CDR3 DNA is TGTGCCAGCAGCTTGCCGGGGGGCCTGTCCTACGAGCAGTACTTC.

The chain links TRBV7-2 to TRBJ1-2, with a weak D call TRBD1 (5 bases). CDR1 is SGHTA, CDR2 FQGNSA, per germline. The germline V and J ends were trimmed by 5 bases and 8 bases, with 15 bases remaining between them. This CDR3 is 13 amino acids long. CDR3 residues: CASSGQQVEGYTF. The CDR3 DNA reads TGTGCCAGCAGCGGTCAACAGGTGGAAGGCTACACCTTC.

The V gene is TRBV5-8, the J gene TRBJ1-4; no clear D. V lost 4 bases to trimming and J lost 8 bases, with 21 bases between them. The CDR3 has 16 amino acids. Per the germline V gene, CDR1 is SGHTS and CDR2 is YDEGEE. The CDR3 region is CASSPPAEWLKEKLFF. The CDR3 DNA sequence: TGTGCCAGCAGCCCACCGGCGGAGTGGTTAAAAGAAAAACTGTTTTTT.

V usage is TRBV5-8 and J usage is TRBJ2-5, with D unclear. The V gene lost 0 bases and the J gene lost 6 bases, with 3 bases spanning the gap. From germline, CDR1 is SGHTS and CDR2 YDEGEE. The length of the CDR3 is 11 residues. The CDR3 sequence: CASSLGKTQYF. The CDR3 DNA reads TGTGCCAGCAGCTTGGGTAAGACCCAGTACTTC.

The rearrangement joins TRBV19 to TRBJ1-5; D remains unclear. Germline lookup yields CDR1 LNHDA and CDR2 SQIVND (reference sequence). The CDR3 has 13 amino acids. Trimming pared 3 bases from V and 6 bases from J, leaving 9 bases between. As DNA, the CDR3 is TGTGCCAGTAGTATGAGTCGCCCTCAGCCCCAGCATTTT. Protein sequence: CASSMSRPQPQHF.

This clone was found once. The V call is TRBV9, the J call TRBJ2-2; 8 bases match TRBD1. CDR1 is SGDLS and CDR2 is YYNGEE in the germline V gene. V lost 3 bases to trimming and J lost 2 bases; unmatched junction nucleotides: 3. This CDR3 is built from 15 residues. This CDR3 reads CASSGQGRNTGELFF. The CDR3 DNA reads TGTGCCAGCAGCGGACAGGGGAGAAACACCGGGGAGCTGTTTTTT.

The gene calls are TRBV18 and TRBJ1-5, with D hard to call. The CDR3 has 15 residues. Germline CDR1 is KGHSH and CDR2 is LQKENI. Trimming cost V 3 bases and J 1 base, with 10 bases left between them. The CDR3 nucleotides read TGTGCCAGCTCACCGAACCGGGGAAGCAATCAGCCCCAGCATTTT. Protein sequence: CASSPNRGSNQPQHF.

The chain employs TRBV5-1 and TRBJ1-1; D ambiguous. CDR1 SGHRS and CDR2 YFSETQ come from the germline V gene. V was shortened by 6 bases and J by 1 base, with 19 bases between the two germline ends. The CDR3 spans 16 residues. DNA of the CDR3: TGCGCCAGCACCGTTGGGAGGTCTCTTTGGAACACTGAAGCTTTCTTT. Translated, it gives CASTVGRSLWNTEAFF.

The chain joins TRBV6-1 to TRBJ2-7, with 7 bases lining up with TRBD1. The CDR3 length is 14 residues. Unmatched junction bases numbered 3, after V lost 4 bases and J lost 0 bases. Germline CDR1 reads MNHNS; CDR2 reads SASEGT. The CDR3 reads CASSVGTVSYEQYF. The CDR3 DNA sequence: TGTGCCAGCAGTGTGGGGACAGTCTCCTACGAGCAGTACTTC.

The V gene is TRBV7-2, the J gene TRBJ2-7, with 10 bases aligning to TRBD2. The CDR3 totals 15 residues. Germline V CDR1 and CDR2: SGHTA, FQGNSA. The V segment lost 0 bases and the J segment 4 bases; nucleotides outside the gene matches: 3. This CDR3 reads CASSLAPSGGYEQYF. The CDR3 region has the DNA TGTGCCAGCAGCTTAGCCCCTAGCGGGGGTTACGAGCAGTACTTC.

In this sample, this clone turned up once. CDR3: CASSVVGAADTQYF. CDR3 nucleotide sequence: TGTGCCAGCAGCGTAGTTGGGGCCGCAGATACGCAGTATTTT. This rearrangement joins TRBV9 to TRBJ2-3; D may be TRBD1 (5 bases). The V gene lost 0 bases and the J gene lost 4 bases, with 9 bases spanning the gap. The CDR3 spans 14 residues. Germline values: CDR1 SGDLS, CDR2 YYNGEE.